This entry is about one TCR beta chain. No antigen is known for it. The data stem from a study of T cells in Graves' hyperthyroidism and ophthalmopathy. Exclusion followed for patients with uncontrolled infection, other autoimmune disease, pregnancy or lactation. Clinical symptoms, serum thyroxine, TRAb, thyroid ultrasound and orbital computed tomography established diagnosis. There were TCR beta CDR3 regions amplified from RNA transcripts. First-round RT-PCR targeting the TCR CDR3 was performed with the HTBI primer set. One entry per CDR3 protein, called by TCRdb with MiXCR from the multiplex PCR reads. The sample shows around 350,000 distinct CDR3 sequences, approximately 19% of them seen only once. Overall study findings and caveats: Ophthalmopathy, as predicted by the model, came a median around 7 months after the prediction. Stable hyperthyroidism and ophthalmopathy were separated using 13 V-J signatures.

The V gene lost 6 bases and the J gene lost 1 base, with 12 bases spanning the gap. Germline V gene data show CDR1 as SNHLY and CDR2 as FYNNEI. This CDR3 has 15 residues. The sample comprised blood. The TCR originated in a young woman with Graves' hyperthyroidism. V is TRBV2 and J is TRBJ2-2; D is uncertain. CDR3 sequence: CASRAGLLNTGELFF. CDR3 coding DNA: TGTGCCAGCAGGGCAGGTCTTCTGAACACCGGGGAGCTGTTTTTT.